The clone carrying this T cell receptor beta chain showed up just once. Original handling: Researchers report that nucleated cell counts were estimated from reference gene primer amplification. Data came from immunoSEQ multiplex PCR; TCRdb stores just in-frame clones and leaves some out. Clonal size and the V and J genes are those of that table, whereas D and trimming came from the DNA. The sample shows fewer than 60,000 clones, under 90% of them seen only once. The data derive from a study of blood T cell repertoires in COVID-19. Across the whole study: Spain, Italy and the United States supplied samples that represented acute and convalescent COVID-19. In each case, the material was cDNA or gDNA derived from T cells, B-cell-depleted T cells, or PBMCs.

Sequenced sample: peripheral blood. The sequence was collected from a woman older than 75 with acute or convalescent COVID-19.

CDR3 loop: CASSAFSGTGQEKLFF. CDR3 nucleotide sequence: TGTGCCAGCAGCGCTTTCTCCGGGACAGGGCAAGAAAAACTGTTTTTT. The chain recombines TRBV2 with TRBJ1-4, with 9 positions matching TRBD1. This CDR3 is built from 16 residues. J gave up 8 bases and V 6 bases, and 13 bases lay outside the gene matches. Per the germline V gene, CDR1 is SNHLY and CDR2 is FYNNEI.